This TCR beta chain was observed in a study of T cells in Graves' hyperthyroidism and ophthalmopathy. As to this clonotype: Its antigen is undetermined.

The investigators amplified TCR beta CDR3 regions from RNA transcripts. The primer set for the first-round RT-PCR of the TCR CDR3 was HTBI. TCRdb re-called the multiplex PCR reads with MiXCR, one entry per CDR3 protein. This table has about 320,000 distinct CDR3 sequences, 16% appearing once. Diagnoses rested on clinical symptoms, serum thyroxine and TRAb, thyroid ultrasound and orbital computed tomography. Study-level results: Ophthalmopathy and stable hyperthyroidism were separated by a 13 V-J model. The model made its ophthalmopathy prediction, and onset followed a median approximately 6 months later.

In germline, CDR1 is LGHDT, CDR2 YNNKEL (reference sequence). V gave up 4 bases and J gave up 5 bases; unmatched junction bases: 9. CDR3 length: 18 residues. The sequence derives from a man aged 30 to 45 with Graves' hyperthyroidism. The V call is TRBV3-1, the J call TRBJ2-2, with 14 bases aligning to TRBD2. Sequenced material: blood. CDR3 protein: CASSRGLAGVLGTGELFF. CDR3 sequence (DNA): TGTGCCAGCAGCCGGGGACTAGCGGGAGTGCTAGGTACCGGGGAGCTGTTTTTT.